The next 29 T cell receptor beta chains were all read from a single sample in a study of cytomegalovirus exposure and HLA in healthy donors. Sequencing used immunoSEQ multiplex PCR; TCRdb keeps in-frame clones, though not all of them. The sample shows under 140,000 clones, roughly nine tenths of them seen only once. Sequenced sample: PBMCs. These TCRs come from a woman aged 18-29 years in good health and CMV-seronegative.

This clone was seen just once. The chain employs TRBV5-6 and TRBJ1-6; unclear D gene. Looked up from germline, CDR1 is SGHDT and CDR2 is YYEEEE. With 2 bases removed from V and 0 bases from J, the gap between germline ends came to 9 bases. The CDR3 runs to 16 residues. The chain's CDR3 is CASSFSGSSYNSPLHF. The CDR3 DNA reads TGTGCCAGCAGCTTTAGCGGCAGCTCCTATAATTCACCCCTCCACTTT.

The CDR3 reads CASSLGWGNEQYF. The DNA of the CDR3 is TGTGCCAGCAGCTTAGGATGGGGCAACGAGCAGTACTTC. The chain employs TRBV7-9 and TRBJ2-7; D is perhaps TRBD1 (5 bases). CDR1 and CDR2 from the germline V gene are SEHNR and FQNEAQ (reference sequence). The CDR3 sequence is 13 residues long. The V end lost 1 base, the J end lost 5 bases, and 9 bases lay between the germline ends.

This clone appeared a few times. The gene calls are TRBV2 and TRBJ1-1, with 7 bases matching TRBD1. There are 14 residues in the CDR3. Germline trimming cut 2 bases from V and 1 base from J; bases unmatched to any gene: 1. CDR1 and CDR2 from the germline V gene are SNHLY and FYNNEI. The CDR3: CASSERTGNTEAFF. The CDR3 DNA sequence: TGTGCCAGCAGTGAAAGGACAGGGAACACTGAAGCTTTCTTT.

The chain uses TRBV19 and TRBJ2-3, with D perhaps matching TRBD1 (5 bases). CDR3 size: 13 residues. V was trimmed by 7 bases and J by 1 base, leaving 9 bases between them. Germline-derived CDR1 and CDR2 are LNHDA and SQIVND (reference sequence). CDR3 DNA: TGTGCCAGTATGGACAAGGGCACAGATACGCAGTATTTT. Residues: CASMDKGTDTQYF.

The gene calls are TRBV6-1 and TRBJ2-1; D possibly corresponds to TRBD2 (5 bases). Trimming removed 6 bases from V and 5 bases from J, with 14 bases in between. Germline lookup yields CDR1 MNHNS and CDR2 SASEGT. The CDR3 is 14 residues long. The CDR3 sequence is CASSEPGTHNEQFF. CDR3 in DNA: TGTGCCAGCAGCGAACCGGGAACCCACAATGAGCAGTTCTTC.

The chain couples TRBV9 to TRBJ2-2; 12 nucleotides agree with TRBD2. After removal of 4 bases from V and 5 bases from J, the junction contained 6 bases not matched to a gene. CDR3 length equals 16 residues. CDR1 and CDR2 (germline): SGDLS, YYNGEE. CDR3 residues: CASSSRLAGGTGELFF. For the CDR3, the DNA is TGTGCCAGCAGCAGTAGGCTAGCGGGGGGGACCGGGGAGCTGTTTTTT.

This chain joins TRBV4-2 and TRBJ2-5, with D perhaps matching TRBD1 (5 bases). This CDR3 has 16 amino acids. Germline CDR1 and CDR2: LGHNA and YNFKEQ. V was clipped by 0 bases and J by 1 base, with 12 bases between them. CDR3 in amino acids: CASSQEQGATQETQYF. The CDR3 nucleotides are TGTGCCAGCAGCCAAGAGCAGGGCGCTACCCAAGAGACCCAGTACTTC.

CDR3 DNA sequence: TGTGCCAGTACCCCGGGCGGAGGAGGCGAGCAGTACTTC. It is translated as CASTPGGGGEQYF. The chain couples TRBV19 to TRBJ2-7; possibly TRBD2 for D (5 bases). This CDR3 region has 13 residues. V gave up 7 bases and J gave up 6 bases, with 16 bases separating them. Germline V lookup: CDR1 LNHDA, CDR2 SQIVND (reference sequence).

The chain is built from TRBV4-3 and TRBJ2-7; 8 bases match TRBD2. The CDR3 sequence is 15 residues long. Trimming at V came to 0 bases and at J to 6 bases, leaving 7 bases not matched to a gene. In germline, CDR1 is LGHNA, CDR2 YSLEER. The CDR3 region has the DNA TGCGCCAGCAGCCAAGATTTGCTAGCGGGCGGCGAGCAGTACTTC. Translated: CASSQDLLAGGEQYF.

The rearrangement joins TRBV27 to TRBJ2-7; D might be TRBD2 (6 bases). Germline V gene lookup returns CDR1 MNHEY and CDR2 SMNVEV (reference sequence). The CDR3 consists of 14 residues. Trimming took 5 bases from V and 6 from J, leaving 17 bases between them. The CDR3 DNA reads TGTGCCAGCAGTCAGCTAGCGACGGAACGCGAGCAGTACTTC. Translated, it gives CASSQLATEREQYF.

The chain recombines TRBV11-1 with TRBJ1-1; no definite D call. The germline V gene encodes CDR1 SGHAT and CDR2 FQDESV (reference sequence). V lost 3 bases, J lost 10 bases, and 9 bases lay in between. The CDR3 length is 11 residues. The CDR3 DNA follows: TGTGCCAGCAGCTTGGGGAGTGTAGCTTTCTTT. Amino acids: CASSLGSVAFF.

The DNA of the CDR3 is TGTGCCAGCAGCTTTCACCGGGACAGAACCTACGAGCAGTACTTC. Its protein product is CASSFHRDRTYEQYF. The chain couples TRBV7-9 to TRBJ2-7; 7 bases match TRBD1. This CDR3 is 15 amino acids long. The germline V gene has CDR1 SEHNR and CDR2 FQNEAQ (reference sequence). V lost 3 bases, J lost 2 bases, and 7 bases stayed unmatched. Looking up the rest from reference TRBV7-9 and TRBJ2-7 gives the full variable domain: DTGVSQNPRHKITKRGQNVTFRCDPISEHNRLYWYRQTLGQGPEFLTYFQNEAQLEKSRLLSDRFSAERPKGSFSTLEIQRTEQGDSAMYLCASSFHRDRTYEQYFGPGTRLTVT.

The chain recombines TRBV7-2 with TRBJ1-2; 9 bases map to TRBD1. The CDR3 runs 14 residues. V lost 6 bases and J lost 7; bases outside the gene matches: 9. CDR1 SGHTA and CDR2 FQGNSA come from the germline V gene. Written as DNA, the CDR3 is TGTGCCAGCAGTCCCGGGACAGGGTTAGTTGGCTACACCTTC. Protein: CASSPGTGLVGYTF.

The chain has TRBV14 and TRBJ2-1; 7 bases fit TRBD1. With V trimmed by 2 bases and J by 4 bases, 2 bases remained unmatched. The CDR3 totals 14 residues. Germline CDR1 is SGHDN and CDR2 is FVKESK. In DNA, the CDR3 is TGTGCCAGCAGCCAACCGGGACAGTACAATGAGCAGTTCTTC. Translated: CASSQPGQYNEQFF. The full variable domain, in which reference TRBV14 and TRBJ2-1 provide the parts outside the CDR3, is EAGVTQFPSHSVIEKGQTVTLRCDPISGHDNLYWYRRVMGKEIKFLLHFVKESKQDESGMPNNRFLAERTGGTYSTLKVQPAELEDSGVYFCASSQPGQYNEQFFGPGTRLTVL.

CDR3 sequence: CASSTGHGPGGAFF. CDR3 in DNA: TGCGCCAGCAGCACGGGACACGGACCTGGGGGAGCTTTCTTT. The V gene is TRBV5-1, the J gene TRBJ1-1; tentatively, D is TRBD1 (6 bases). The CDR3 loop spans 14 amino acids. Per the germline V gene, CDR1 is SGHRS and CDR2 is YFSETQ. Trimming cost V 4 bases and J 10 bases, with 20 bases left between them.

The gene calls are TRBV27 and TRBJ1-6; D may be TRBD1 (6 bases). V lost 7 bases to trimming and J lost 6 bases, with 13 bases between them. CDR1 MNHEY and CDR2 SMNVEV come from the germline V gene (reference sequence). This CDR3 has 14 residues. Here the CDR3 reads CASTSGQANSPLHF. The CDR3 nucleotides are TGTGCCAGCACCTCGGGACAAGCTAATTCACCCCTCCACTTT.

This clone was seen only a few times. The chain has TRBV29-1 and TRBJ1-1, with D perhaps matching TRBD1 (6 bases). The germline gives CDR1 SQVTM, CDR2 ANQGSEA. This CDR3 has 13 amino acids. V was pared by 7 bases and J by 3 bases, with 15 bases between. CDR3 nucleotides: TGCAGCGCTCAACGAGGGGGTTACACTGAAGCTTTCTTT. It encodes CSAQRGGYTEAFF.

The V call is TRBV15, the J call TRBJ2-1; 12 bases align to TRBD2. The germline V gene has CDR1 LNHNV and CDR2 YYDKDF (reference sequence). Trimming at V came to 6 bases and at J to 6 bases, leaving 9 bases not matched to a gene. The CDR3 runs 16 residues. This chain's CDR3 is CATRGLAGKSGNEQFF. In DNA form, the CDR3 reads TGTGCCACCAGAGGACTAGCGGGAAAATCAGGCAATGAGCAGTTCTTC.

The chain recombines TRBV5-4 with TRBJ2-7, with 8 positions matching TRBD1. Germline-derived CDR1 and CDR2 are SGHNT and YYREEE (reference sequence). V dropped 0 bases and J dropped 3; count of bases not matched to a gene: 8. This CDR3 has 16 residues. CDR3 protein: CASSLVDRAGGYEQYF. CDR3 coding DNA: TGTGCCAGCAGCTTGGTGGACAGGGCTGGGGGCTACGAGCAGTACTTC.

V is TRBV7-2 and J is TRBJ2-3; 14 nucleotides match TRBD2. The CDR3 has 18 amino acids. Germline lookup yields CDR1 SGHTA and CDR2 FQGNSA. V shed 4 bases and J 1 base; nucleotides not matched to a gene: 7. CDR3 region: CASSSTSGGARGTDTQYF. The DNA of the CDR3 is TGTGCCAGCAGCTCGACTAGCGGGGGGGCTCGGGGCACAGATACGCAGTATTTT.

The genes are TRBV27 and TRBJ2-5; tentatively, D is TRBD1 (5 bases). The CDR3 is 12 residues long. Trimming took off 8 bases at V and 5 bases at J, with 12 bases between the two ends. Germline values: CDR1 MNHEY, CDR2 SMNVEV (reference sequence). Written as DNA, the CDR3 is TGTGCCAGCTTCTCCAAGGGGGAGACCCAGTACTTC. Translation: CASFSKGETQYF.

The chain couples TRBV28 to TRBJ2-7, with 8 bases lining up with TRBD2. The CDR3 is 20 amino acids. V lost 6 bases and J lost 2; bases outside the gene matches: 24. The V gene's germline CDR1 is MDHEN and CDR2 SYDVKM. In DNA form, the CDR3 reads TGTGCCAGCAGACTAACTCCCCGGGGGCCGACTAGCGTGTCCCCCTACGAGCAGTACTTC. It codes for CASRLTPRGPTSVSPYEQYF.

The V gene is TRBV19, the J gene TRBJ1-5; 7 bases fit TRBD1. This CDR3 is built from 17 residues. V was clipped by 5 bases and J by 6 bases; unmatched bases: 16. Germline V lookup: CDR1 LNHDA, CDR2 SQIVND (reference sequence). CDR3 protein: CASSEQGPAVSSQPQHF. The CDR3 nucleotides read TGTGCCAGTAGTGAACAGGGGCCGGCGGTATCAAGTCAGCCCCAGCATTTT.

This rearrangement joins TRBV30 to TRBJ2-7; maybe TRBD2 (7 bases). V was pared by 3 bases and J by 9 bases, with 15 bases between. From germline, CDR1 is GTSNPN and CDR2 SVGIG (reference sequence). This CDR3 spans 12 amino acids. The chain's CDR3 is CAWSNRGAAQYF. The CDR3 nucleotides are TGTGCCTGGAGCAACCGGGGGGCAGCGCAGTACTTC.

Here the CDR3 reads CASSFLRNTGELFF. The CDR3 nucleotides are TGTGCCAGCAGCTTTCTGAGGAACACCGGGGAGCTGTTTTTT. The chain joins TRBV7-2 to TRBJ2-2; D call uncertain. The V gene lost 3 bases and the J gene lost 1 base, with 6 bases spanning the gap. Germline V lookup: CDR1 SGHTA, CDR2 FQGNSA. The CDR3 runs 14 residues.

CDR3 sequence: CASSFAGGVEQYF. Here the CDR3 DNA reads TGTGCCAGCAGCTTTGCAGGGGGCGTCGAGCAGTACTTC. The genes are TRBV11-1 and TRBJ2-7, with 8 nucleotides matching TRBD1. The germline CDR1 and CDR2 sequences are SGHAT and FQDESV (reference sequence). The J segment lost 6 bases and the V segment lost 3 bases, leaving 4 bases of the junction unmatched. CDR3 length equals 13 residues.

The chain uses TRBV6-5 and TRBJ2-3, with 8 positions matching TRBD2. Germline V gene data show CDR1 as MNHEY and CDR2 as SVGAGI. This CDR3 comprises 15 residues. The V and J ends lost 6 bases and 3 bases, in that order; junction bases with no gene match: 8. The CDR3 sequence: CASRRSGGTTDTQYF. Written as DNA, the CDR3 is TGTGCCAGCAGACGCTCGGGGGGGACAACAGATACGCAGTATTTT.

The chain combines TRBV4-3 with TRBJ2-3; TRBD1 is a possible D gene (5 bases). In germline, CDR1 is LGHNA, CDR2 YSLEER. The CDR3 totals 15 residues. Trimming took 3 bases from V and 3 from J, leaving 13 bases between them. CDR3 DNA: TGCGCCAGCAGCCAGGGCTTTTCAGGGACAGATACGCAGTATTTT. Its protein is CASSQGFSGTDTQYF.

The V and J genes are TRBV5-1 and TRBJ2-7; 7 bases are shared with TRBD2. V dropped 4 bases and J dropped 4; count of bases not matched to a gene: 8. This CDR3 region has 14 residues. Germline V gene lookup returns CDR1 SGHRS and CDR2 YFSETQ. CDR3 loop: CASSVEGLTYEQYF. The CDR3 coding sequence is TGCGCCAGCAGCGTAGAGGGACTAACATACGAGCAGTACTTC.